These 18 T cell receptor beta chains originate from one sample sequenced in a study of PD-1 blockade in classical Hodgkin lymphoma. Only in-frame clones appear in the TCRdb table, and some are missing; sequencing was by immunoSEQ multiplex PCR. The profile shows under 20,000 clones, around 90% of them singletons. Time point described: newly diagnosed, previously untreated cHL patient sample. The source material was peripheral blood mononuclear cells (PBMCs). Every receptor here comes from a human donor with classical Hodgkin lymphoma.

The J gene is TRBJ2-3, the V gene TRBV28; 10 nucleotides line up with TRBD2. The J segment lost 3 bases and the V segment lost 2 bases, leaving 5 bases of the junction unmatched. Germline CDR1 and CDR2: MDHEN and SYDVKM. The CDR3 consists of 16 residues. The CDR3 protein is CASSLSGRVATDTQYF. The CDR3 DNA follows: TGTGCCAGCAGTTTAAGCGGGAGGGTAGCGACAGATACGCAGTATTTT.

The V call is TRBV6-1, the J call TRBJ1-2; D is possibly TRBD1 (6 bases). The CDR3 is 13 residues long. Trimming removed 6 bases from V and 2 bases from J, with 10 bases in between. Per the germline V gene, CDR1 is MNHNS and CDR2 is SASEGT. The CDR3 nucleotides read TGTGCCAGCAGCCAGGGACACAACTATGGCTACACCTTC. It codes for CASSQGHNYGYTF.

The chain has TRBV19 and TRBJ2-6, with 11 bases that match TRBD1. V lost 8 bases, J lost 1 base, and 7 bases stayed unmatched. This CDR3 has 17 amino acids. Germline loops: CDR1 LNHDA, CDR2 SQIVND (reference sequence). DNA for the CDR3: TGTGCCAGTGCCGGGACAGGGGGATGGTCTGGGGCCAACGTCCTGACTTTC. Amino acids: CASAGTGGWSGANVLTF. The full variable domain, its missing parts supplied by reference TRBV19 and TRBJ2-6, is DGGITQSPKYLFRKEGQNVTLSCEQNLNHDAMYWYRQDPGQGLRLIYYSQIVNDFQKGDIAEGYSVSREKKESFPLTVTSAQKNPTAFYLCASAGTGGWSGANVLTFGAGSRLTVL.

The chain carries TRBV7-3 and TRBJ2-2, with 7 bases matching TRBD2. The CDR3 extends over 15 amino acids. After removal of 5 bases from V and 4 bases from J, the junction contained 7 bases not matched to a gene. CDR1 and CDR2 from the germline V gene are SGHTA and FQGTGA. CDR3 in DNA: TGTGCCAGCAGCCCGCGGGAGTATGGCACCGGGGAGCTGTTTTTT. It yields the protein CASSPREYGTGELFF.

This clone came up a few times. This chain joins TRBV27 and TRBJ2-7; 14 nucleotides line up with TRBD2. This CDR3 has 15 amino acids. Germline V gene sequence: CDR1 MNHEY, CDR2 SMNVEV (reference sequence). The junction had 4 bases not matched to a gene; V was cut back by 5 bases and J by 4 bases. CDR3 region: CASSPRLAGGYEQYF. The DNA for the CDR3 is TGTGCCAGCAGTCCCAGACTAGCGGGAGGGTACGAGCAGTACTTC.

The chain joins TRBV27 to TRBJ2-1; 14 positions match TRBD2. This CDR3 has 18 amino acids. Germline V gene data show CDR1 as MNHEY and CDR2 as SMNVEV (reference sequence). Trimming at V came to 7 bases and at J to 7 bases, leaving 15 bases not matched to a gene. The CDR3 bases are TGTGCCAGCACCACGTCCGGACTAGCGGGAGGCGGAGGGAATGAGCAGTTCTTC. Its protein product is CASTTSGLAGGGGNEQFF.

This chain connects TRBV27 to TRBJ1-4, with D possibly matching TRBD1 (6 bases). This CDR3 region has 14 residues. Germline V gene data show CDR1 as MNHEY and CDR2 as SMNVEV (reference sequence). The germline V and J ends were trimmed by 6 bases and 6 bases, with 14 bases remaining between them. CDR3 residues: CASSYDRRHEKLFF. The DNA of the CDR3 is TGTGCCAGCAGCTACGACAGGAGGCATGAAAAACTGTTTTTT.

CDR3: CSVDEGIVRSGYGYTF. As DNA, the CDR3 is TGCAGCGTTGATGAAGGAATCGTCAGATCGGGCTATGGCTACACCTTC. The chain uses TRBV29-1 and TRBJ1-2, with unresolved D. CDR1 and CDR2 (germline): SQVTM, ANQGSEA. V lost 3 bases, J lost 4 bases, and 21 bases lay in between. The CDR3 runs 16 residues.

This chain links TRBV28 with TRBJ2-7; possibly TRBD1 or TRBD2 for D (7 bases each). CDR3 length: 16 residues. V lost 5 bases and J 3 bases, leaving 20 bases between the germline ends. Germline CDR1 reads MDHEN; CDR2 reads SYDVKM. As DNA, the CDR3 is TGTGCCAGCAGTGGGGAGGGGGCAGGGTCCAGCTACGAGCAGTACTTC. Its translation: CASSGEGAGSSYEQYF.

The chain joins TRBV27 to TRBJ1-2; D is uncertain. The germline gives CDR1 MNHEY, CDR2 SMNVEV (reference sequence). The CDR3 sequence is 12 residues long. V lost 2 bases and J lost 5, with 6 bases in between. CDR3 sequence (DNA): TGTGCCAGCAGTTTAGCGGGGTATGGCTACACCTTC. Amino acid sequence: CASSLAGYGYTF.

The rearrangement joins TRBV29-1 to TRBJ1-1; tentatively, D is TRBD1 (5 bases). Germline V CDR1 and CDR2: SQVTM, ANQGSEA. Trimming cost V 4 bases and J 5 bases, with 17 bases left between them. This CDR3 contains 14 residues. CDR3 sequence reads: CSVGRGAIPTEAFF. The CDR3 nucleotides are TGCAGCGTTGGTAGGGGCGCGATCCCTACTGAAGCTTTCTTT.

The chain carries TRBV9 and TRBJ1-1; tentative D call: TRBD1 (5 bases). The CDR3 loop spans 14 amino acids. Germline values: CDR1 SGDLS, CDR2 YYNGEE. V was clipped by 0 bases and J by 5 bases, with 11 bases between them. The CDR3 bases are TGTGCCAGCAGCGTAGAGGCAGGGCGGACTGAAGCTTTCTTT. It yields the protein CASSVEAGRTEAFF.

The chain links TRBV28 to TRBJ2-1; D might be TRBD1 (5 bases). In germline, CDR1 is MDHEN, CDR2 SYDVKM. V was shortened by 6 bases and J by 6 bases, with 18 bases between the two germline ends. This CDR3 contains 15 residues. CDR3 DNA sequence: TGTGCCAGCAGCCCCCCGGCAGGGTCGGGCAATGAGCAGTTCTTC. This codes for CASSPPAGSGNEQFF. The full variable domain, completed using reference TRBV28 and TRBJ2-1, is DVKVTQSSRYLVKRTGEKVFLECVQDMDHENMFWYRQDPGLGLRLIYFSYDVKMKEKGDIPEGYSVSREKKERFSLILESASTNQTSMYLCASSPPAGSGNEQFFGPGTRLTVL.

The rearrangement joins TRBV29-1 to TRBJ1-1; TRBD1 is a possible D gene (5 bases). The CDR3 contains 12 residues. With 4 bases removed from V and 4 bases from J, the gap between germline ends came to 10 bases. Germline loops: CDR1 SQVTM, CDR2 ANQGSEA. CDR3 nucleotides: TGCAGCGTTGGTCGGGGGACCACTGAAGCTTTCTTT. Amino acid sequence: CSVGRGTTEAFF. The full variable domain, with the rest looked up from reference TRBV29-1 and TRBJ1-1, is SAVISQKPSRDICQRGTSLTIQCQVDSQVTMMFWYRQQPGQSLTLIATANQGSEATYESGFVIDKFPISRPNLTFSTLTVSNMSPEDSSIYLCSVGRGTTEAFFGQGTRLTVV.

The chain couples TRBV23-1 to TRBJ1-2; D is undetermined. TRBV23-1 carries the ORF label, with uncertain function. The CDR3 loop spans 18 amino acids. Trimming removed 8 bases from V and 0 bases from J, with 25 bases in between. The DNA for the CDR3 is TGCGCCAGCCCGGGTATGCGGCCCTTGGACGGTCCTAACTATGGCTACACCTTC. It specifies CASPGMRPLDGPNYGYTF.

The chain is built from TRBV11-2 and TRBJ2-1; 8 nucleotides align to TRBD1. The V gene's germline CDR1 is SGHAT and CDR2 FQNNGV. This CDR3 spans 18 amino acids. V shed 5 bases and J 5 bases; nucleotides not matched to a gene: 17. The CDR3 coding sequence is TGTGCCAGCAGCCAAGGACAGGGAAGTCTTAGTCTGAACAATGAGCAGTTCTTC. Translating gives CASSQGQGSLSLNNEQFF.

The gene calls are TRBV5-6 and TRBJ2-3; tentatively, D is TRBD1 (6 bases). The CDR3 is 15 residues long. With 2 bases removed from V and 2 bases from J, the gap between germline ends came to 12 bases. CDR1 and CDR2 from the germline V gene are SGHDT and YYEEEE. CDR3 nucleotides: TGTGCCAGCAGCTTCCCGGGACACACCACAGATACGCAGTATTTT. This translates into CASSFPGHTTDTQYF.

The J gene is TRBJ2-3, the V gene TRBV7-6; D may match TRBD1 or TRBD2 (7 bases each). V was trimmed by 5 bases and J by 2 bases, leaving 17 bases between them. This CDR3 spans 16 amino acids. CDR1 is SGHVS and CDR2 is FNYEAQ in the germline V gene. CDR3 amino acids: CASSPRQGLTTDTQYF. The CDR3 DNA is TGTGCCAGCAGCCCGAGACAGGGACTAACCACAGATACGCAGTATTTT. The complete variable domain, with remaining parts taken from reference TRBV7-6 and TRBJ2-3, reads GAGVSQSPRYKVTKRGQDVALRCDPISGHVSLYWYRQALGQGPEFLTYFNYEAQQDKSGLPNDRFSAERPEGSISTLTIQRTEQRDSAMYRCASSPRQGLTTDTQYFGPGTRLTVL.